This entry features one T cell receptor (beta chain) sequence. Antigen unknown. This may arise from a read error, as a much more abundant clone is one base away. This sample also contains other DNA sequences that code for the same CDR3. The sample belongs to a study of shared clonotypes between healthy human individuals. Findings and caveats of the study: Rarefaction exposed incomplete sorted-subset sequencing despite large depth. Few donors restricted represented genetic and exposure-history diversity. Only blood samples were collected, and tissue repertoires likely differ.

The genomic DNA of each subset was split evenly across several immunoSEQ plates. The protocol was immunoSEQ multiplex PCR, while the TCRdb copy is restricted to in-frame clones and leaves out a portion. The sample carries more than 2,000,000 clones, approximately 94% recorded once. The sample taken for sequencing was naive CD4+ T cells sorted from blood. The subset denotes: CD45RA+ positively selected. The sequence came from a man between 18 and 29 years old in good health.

Written as DNA, the CDR3 is TGTGCCAGCTCACCACTTAGCACAGATACGCAGTATTTT. It translates to CASSPLSTDTQYF. This rearrangement joins TRBV18 to TRBJ2-3; D not certain. CDR1 is KGHSH, CDR2 LQKENI, per germline. The germline V and J ends were trimmed by 1 base and 0 bases, with 2 bases remaining between them. The CDR3 extends over 13 amino acids.